This T cell receptor beta chain stems from a study of T cell responses to AZD1222 COVID-19 vaccine. Pooled in the analysis were second doses at about 4 or about 12 weeks. Sequencing used immunoSEQ multiplex PCR; TCRdb keeps in-frame clones, though not all of them. The sample consists of some 160,000 clones, around nine tenths of them appearing once. Overall study results and limits: Reports say nearly half of spike-specific TCRs go after unmutated variant regions. The repertoires were collected only after the peak T cell response.

In the case of this clone: Its antigen is undetermined.

The receptor comes from an adult who received the AZD1222 COVID-19 vaccine. The starting material was peripheral blood, obtained 28 days after the second AZD1222 dose.

The CDR3 sequence: CASSETSGGSSEQYF. The CDR3 DNA is TGTGCCAGCAGCGAGACTAGCGGGGGGTCTAGCGAGCAGTACTTC. This chain uses TRBV9 with TRBJ2-7, with 13 bases fitting TRBD2. J lost 6 bases, V lost 3 bases, and 6 bases had no gene match. This CDR3 comprises 15 residues. Germline CDR1 and CDR2: SGDLS and YYNGEE.